Shown below are 22 T cell receptor beta chains from a single sample sequenced in a study of T cells in Graves' hyperthyroidism and ophthalmopathy. It was RNA transcripts that yielded the amplified TCR beta CDR3 regions. Researchers ran a first-round RT-PCR on the TCR CDR3 using the HTBI primer set. MiXCR was run by TCRdb on the multiplex PCR reads, yielding one entry per CDR3 protein. This table has around 400,000 distinct CDR3 sequences, roughly 14% appearing once. The sample comprised blood. The receptors shown here come from a woman aged 18-29 years with Graves' hyperthyroidism that later progressed to Graves' ophthalmopathy.

The rearrangement uses TRBV10-2 and TRBJ2-3; possible D gene TRBD2, 6 bases. Trimming shortened V by 5 bases and J by 0 bases, and 12 bases separated the two germline ends. The germline gives CDR1 WSHSY, CDR2 SAAADI. The CDR3 has 15 amino acids. Here the CDR3 DNA reads TGCGCCAGCAGTTCGTCGGGAGTAAGCACAGATACGCAGTATTTT. It specifies CASSSSGVSTDTQYF.

This clonotype was seen only a few times. V and J are TRBV19 and TRBJ2-7; TRBD1 matches at 7 bases. The V gene end was trimmed by 0 bases and the J gene end by 0 bases; junction bases not matched to a gene: 8. Germline CDR1 reads LNHDA; CDR2 reads SQIVND (reference sequence). The CDR3 totals 17 residues. The CDR3 nucleotides are TGTGCCAGTAGTATAGAATCCGGGACAGCAAGCTCCTACGAGCAGTACTTC. It codes for CASSIESGTASSYEQYF.

This clonotype was observed at least ten times. The V call is TRBV20-1, the J call TRBJ2-7, with 8 positions matching TRBD2. The CDR3 totals 15 residues. Per the germline V gene, CDR1 is DFQATT and CDR2 is SNEGSKA (reference sequence). V was pared by 0 bases and J by 3 bases, with 7 bases of the junction left unmatched. The CDR3 DNA reads TGCAGTGCTAGAGATCAACGGGAGGGGAACTACGAGCAGTACTTC. It codes for CSARDQREGNYEQYF.

V and J are TRBV9 and TRBJ2-2; no clear D gene. Trimming left V 2 bases short and J 5 bases short, with 7 bases between. The CDR3 covers 13 residues. The germline V gene has CDR1 SGDLS and CDR2 YYNGEE. CDR3 in amino acids: CASSVRTTGELFF. The DNA for the CDR3 is TGTGCCAGCAGCGTTAGAACTACCGGGGAGCTGTTTTTT.

This clonotype was picked up many times. The chain employs TRBV27 and TRBJ1-1; D remains ambiguous. The CDR3 spans 18 residues. Germline CDR1 reads MNHEY; CDR2 reads SMNVEV (reference sequence). The ends were cut back, 2 bases at V and 0 bases at J, with 19 bases in the middle. The CDR3 bases are TGTGCCAGCAGTTTAGGGATCCCAGGTGGCAAAATGAACACTGAAGCTTTCTTT. Protein: CASSLGIPGGKMNTEAFF.

This clonotype was seen ten or more times. This rearrangement joins TRBV28 to TRBJ1-2; no reliable D call. V lost 4 bases and J lost 3, with 9 bases in between. CDR3 size: 13 residues. Germline V lookup: CDR1 MDHEN, CDR2 SYDVKM. The CDR3 sequence: CASSSTVDYGYTF. The CDR3 region has the DNA TGTGCCAGCAGTTCGACGGTAGACTATGGCTACACCTTC.

This clonotype was observed many times. V is TRBV12-3 or TRBV12-4 and J is TRBJ2-2; 9 nucleotides line up with TRBD1. V was clipped by 4 bases and J by 7 bases; unmatched bases: 7. The length of the CDR3 is 15 residues. The CDR3 sequence: CASSSRTGDYGELFF. The CDR3 DNA is TGTGCCAGCAGTTCCAGGACAGGGGACTACGGGGAGCTGTTTTTT.

This clonotype was seen repeatedly, ten times or more. The V gene is TRBV3-1, the J gene TRBJ2-1, with TRBD2 matching 11 bases. This CDR3 contains 16 residues. The V gene's germline CDR1 is LGHDT and CDR2 YNNKEL (reference sequence). V lost 3 bases to trimming and J lost 7 bases; unmatched junction nucleotides: 8. In DNA form, the CDR3 reads TGTGCCAGCAGCCAGAGTCCGGGACTAGCGGCGAATGAGCAGTTCTTC. Its protein product is CASSQSPGLAANEQFF.

In its sample, this clonotype was seen a few times. The chain employs TRBV13 and TRBJ2-7; tentatively, D is TRBD2 (6 bases). Germline V gene sequence: CDR1 PRHDT, CDR2 FYEKMQ (reference sequence). The CDR3 contains 15 residues. Trimming stripped 6 bases from V and 4 bases from J, with 19 bases between. The CDR3: CASSGVGGGSYEQYF. The CDR3 DNA follows: TGTGCCAGCAGTGGTGTCGGCGGAGGGTCGTACGAGCAGTACTTC.

This clonotype was observed at least ten times. The V call is TRBV5-1, the J call TRBJ1-2, with D perhaps TRBD1 (5 bases). The CDR3 length is 16 residues. CDR1 SGHRS and CDR2 YFSETQ come from the germline V gene. V was pared by 0 bases and J by 2 bases, with 14 bases between. CDR3 sequence reads: CASSLAASTVNYGYTF. In nucleotides, the CDR3 is TGCGCCAGCAGCTTGGCCGCCTCGACAGTAAACTATGGCTACACCTTC.

For this clonotype: A read error is possible here, since a much larger clone lies one base away. The DNA for the CDR3 is TGCAGTGCCCTTAGGACAGGGGTTGCGACGGAGACCCCGTACTTC. Amino acids: CSALRTGVATETPYF. The chain uses TRBV20-1 and TRBJ2-5, with 9 bases fitting TRBD1. CDR1 is DFQATT and CDR2 is SNEGSKA in the germline V gene (reference sequence). The CDR3 spans 15 residues.

This chain joins TRBV6-5 and TRBJ1-5; the D is unclear. The V gene lost 0 bases and the J gene lost 7 bases, with 25 bases spanning the gap. The CDR3 is 19 residues long. CDR1 is MNHEY and CDR2 is SVGAGI in the germline V gene. CDR3 nucleotide sequence: TGTGCCAGCAGTTACTCTCGTGGGTCCGGGCAGCTATCAATCCAGCCCCAGCATTTT. It yields the protein CASSYSRGSGQLSIQPQHF.

In this sample, this clonotype turned up a few times. V is TRBV29-1 and J is TRBJ2-7; a possible D gene is TRBD2 (5 bases). The CDR3 sequence is 11 residues long. The V end was cut by 4 bases, the J end by 3 bases, with 7 bases between. Germline V CDR1 and CDR2: SQVTM, ANQGSEA. CDR3 nucleotide sequence: TGCAGCGTTGCACTAGACTACGAGCAGTACTTC. Translating it yields CSVALDYEQYF.

This clonotype was detected ten times or more. The chain has TRBV12-3 or TRBV12-4 and TRBJ1-2; D unresolved. CDR3 length equals 13 residues. Trimming removed 7 bases from V and 2 bases from J, with 11 bases in between. CDR3 amino acids: CASNPGLNYGYTF. The CDR3 DNA is TGTGCCAGCAACCCAGGCCTCAACTATGGCTACACCTTC.

This clonotype showed up just a few times. This chain uses TRBV3-1 with TRBJ1-6; D possibly corresponds to TRBD1 (5 bases). CDR1 is LGHDT, CDR2 YNNKEL, per germline (reference sequence). V gave up 3 bases and J gave up 7 bases, with 10 bases separating them. The length of the CDR3 is 14 residues. CDR3 sequence reads: CASSQGRSNSPLHF. CDR3 in DNA: TGTGCCAGCAGCCAGGGACGGAGCAATTCACCCCTCCACTTT.

This clonotype was seen many times. J is TRBJ2-3 and V is TRBV28, with TRBD2 identical over 10 bases. CDR1 and CDR2 (germline): MDHEN, SYDVKM. The CDR3 is made up of 15 amino acids. V gave up 2 bases and J gave up 4 bases; unmatched junction bases: 3. The chain's CDR3 is CASSLTSGISDTQYF. CDR3 sequence (DNA): TGTGCCAGCAGTTTAACTAGCGGGATCTCAGATACGCAGTATTTT. Variable domain in full (rest from reference TRBV28 and TRBJ2-3): DVKVTQSSRYLVKRTGEKVFLECVQDMDHENMFWYRQDPGLGLRLIYFSYDVKMKEKGDIPEGYSVSREKKERFSLILESASTNQTSMYLCASSLTSGISDTQYFGPGTRLTVL.

The chain recombines TRBV7-2 with TRBJ2-1; the match to TRBD1 covers 10 bases. The CDR3 has 16 amino acids. Germline CDR1 and CDR2: SGHTA and FQGNSA. V was pared by 5 bases and J by 3 bases, with 7 bases of the junction left unmatched. CDR3 protein: CASSQHRDRGYNEQFF. CDR3 bases: TGTGCCAGCAGCCAACACCGGGACAGGGGCTACAATGAGCAGTTCTTC.

V usage is TRBV20-1 and J usage is TRBJ2-3; 10 nucleotides match TRBD2. CDR1 is DFQATT and CDR2 is SNEGSKA in the germline V gene (reference sequence). The CDR3 covers 15 residues. V gave up 3 bases and J gave up 2 bases; unmatched junction bases: 5. This CDR3 reads CSARSSGSYTDTQYF. In DNA, the CDR3 is TGCAGTGCTAGGTCTAGCGGGAGCTACACAGATACGCAGTATTTT.

This clonotype was seen repeatedly, ten times or more. The V and J genes are TRBV2 and TRBJ2-7; tentative D call: TRBD1 (6 bases). The CDR3 is 12 amino acids. The V gene lost 2 bases and the J gene lost 4 bases, with 6 bases spanning the gap. CDR1 is SNHLY and CDR2 is FYNNEI in the germline V gene. CDR3 residues: CASSEQGYEQYF. The CDR3 region has the DNA TGTGCCAGCAGTGAACAGGGGTACGAGCAGTACTTC.

This clonotype was recorded at least ten times. The V and J genes are TRBV14 and TRBJ2-1; D unresolved. The CDR3 contains 12 residues. The ends were cut back, 4 bases at V and 7 bases at J, with 8 bases in the middle. Germline V gene lookup returns CDR1 SGHDN and CDR2 FVKESK. CDR3 in DNA: TGTGCCAGCAGCCCCTGGGGTAATGAGCAGTTCTTC. Protein product: CASSPWGNEQFF.

This clonotype was observed many times. The chain carries TRBV28 and TRBJ2-3; D gene unclear. Germline V gene data show CDR1 as MDHEN and CDR2 as SYDVKM. This CDR3 region has 12 residues. V lost 5 bases and J 4 bases, leaving 7 bases between the germline ends. In DNA, the CDR3 is TGTGCCAGCAGTGTAGTACCAGATACGCAGTATTTT. This sequence encodes CASSVVPDTQYF.

This clonotype was observed a handful of times. The J gene is TRBJ2-2, the V gene TRBV29-1, with 8 bases that match TRBD1. This CDR3 has 14 residues. V was clipped by 7 bases and J by 2 bases; unmatched bases: 6. The germline V gene encodes CDR1 SQVTM and CDR2 ANQGSEA. CDR3 in DNA: TGCAGCGCCGGACAGGGACCTAACACCGGGGAGCTGTTTTTT. Translated: CSAGQGPNTGELFF.